This TCR beta chain was captured by sequencing in a study of T cell responses to AZD1222 COVID-19 vaccine. Study findings and constraints: Spike-specific TCR depth and breadth grew after two AZD1222 doses. At baseline, just six AZD1222 recipients tested seropositive. Repertoire collection took place solely once the T cell response had peaked.

The data were produced by immunoSEQ multiplex PCR, yet TCRdb's version contains in-frame clones alone and is incomplete. The sample consists of about 180,000 clones, about nine tenths of them appearing once. Germline V gene lookup returns CDR1 KGHSH and CDR2 LQKENI. V lost 3 bases to trimming and J lost 0 bases, with 6 bases between them. There are 13 residues in the CDR3. With respect to this clone: The target antigen is unknown.

The rearrangement joins TRBV18 to TRBJ2-7, with D hard to call. This specimen was peripheral blood, taken 28 days after the second AZD1222 dose. The sequence was obtained from an adult who received the AZD1222 COVID-19 vaccine. The CDR3 sequence: CASSPSSSYEQYF. In nucleotides, the CDR3 is TGTGCCAGCTCACCCTCCTCCTCCTACGAGCAGTACTTC.